A single sample gave rise to the 27 T cell receptor beta chains below, sequenced in a study of vaccination effects on CD4 cells after COVID-19. Generated by immunoSEQ multiplex PCR, the TCRdb table keeps only in-frame clones and is missing some. The sample includes tens of thousands of clones, more than 70% seen only once; the top ten take about 3%. Before sequencing, viral peptide pools were used by the ViraFEST assay to expand antigen-specific CD4+ T cells. Scientists isolated CD4+ T cells after a roughly nine-day culture period ended. Vaccinated participants had no history of SARS-CoV-2 infection and tested negative for nucleocapsid antibodies. Their antigens remain unidentified. The material was CD4+ T cells from PBMCs cultured with HCoV-NL63 spike peptides, obtained before COVID-19 vaccination. The receptors derive from a human donor who received a COVID-19 vaccine.

As regards this clone: The sample carries other DNA sequences with the same CDR3. V and J are TRBV7-3 and TRBJ2-3, with 8 bases aligning to TRBD2. The V and J ends lost 5 bases and 3 bases, in that order; junction bases with no gene match: 4. The CDR3 is 14 amino acids. Germline assignment: CDR1 SGHTA and CDR2 FQGTGA. Here the CDR3 DNA reads TGTGCCAGCAGCCCGGGGGGGCCGACAGATACGCAGTATTTT. Translation gives CASSPGGPTDTQYF.

This rearrangement joins TRBV5-5 to TRBJ1-1; D remains ambiguous. Germline CDR1 reads SGHKS; CDR2 reads YYEKEE (reference sequence). The CDR3 sequence is 11 residues long. V was trimmed by 5 bases and J by 1 base, leaving 3 bases between them. CDR3 coding DNA: TGTGCCAGCAGGTCGAACACTGAAGCTTTCTTT. Translation: CASRSNTEAFF.

This clone was seen only a few times. This chain connects TRBV30 to TRBJ1-5; a possible D gene is TRBD1 (6 bases). Between the trimmed V and J ends, which lost 2 bases and 6 bases, there was a span of 14 bases. There are 14 residues in the CDR3. Germline V gene data show CDR1 as GTSNPN and CDR2 as SVGIG (reference sequence). For the CDR3, the DNA is TGTGCCTGGAGTCCCGGGACAACGGGTCAGCCCCAGCATTTT. This gives the protein CAWSPGTTGQPQHF.

This clone was observed a handful of times. V and J are TRBV6-5 and TRBJ1-2, with D perhaps TRBD1 (5 bases). There are 11 residues in the CDR3. V shed 11 bases and J shed 6 bases, with 13 bases lying between them. CDR1 is MNHEY and CDR2 is SVGAGI in the germline V gene. In DNA, the CDR3 is TGTGCCTCGACCGGGGGGGATGGCTACACCTTC. Amino acid sequence: CASTGGDGYTF.

This chain uses TRBV30 with TRBJ2-2; tentative D call: TRBD2 (6 bases). Looked up from germline, CDR1 is GTSNPN and CDR2 is SVGIG (reference sequence). The CDR3 length is 15 residues. V gave up 2 bases and J gave up 4 bases, with 14 bases separating them. CDR3 amino acids: CAWSRGLARTGELFF. The CDR3 DNA is TGTGCCTGGAGTCGGGGGTTAGCTCGCACCGGGGAGCTGTTTTTT.

This clone has a handful of counts. This chain uses TRBV2 with TRBJ2-2; D uncertain. Germline lookup yields CDR1 SNHLY and CDR2 FYNNEI. Between the trimmed V and J ends, which lost 1 base and 8 bases, there was a span of 8 bases. The CDR3 is 13 residues long. The CDR3 sequence is CASSEVPVGELFF. For the CDR3, the DNA is TGTGCCAGCAGTGAAGTCCCCGTAGGGGAGCTGTTTTTT.

This clone turned up a few times. CDR3 DNA sequence: TGTGCCAGCAGGAGACCTGTCTCTGGAAACACCATATATTTT. Its translation: CASRRPVSGNTIYF. This sequence joins TRBV6-5 and TRBJ1-3; no reliable D call. This CDR3 has 14 residues. V was cut by 6 bases and J by 0 bases, with 9 bases left in between. CDR1 is MNHEY and CDR2 is SVGAGI in the germline V gene.

This clone was counted a few times. The CDR3 here is CASSLGALSNQPQHF. CDR3 coding DNA: TGTGCCAGCAGCTTAGGGGCCCTTAGCAATCAGCCCCAGCATTTT. The gene calls are TRBV7-2 and TRBJ1-5, with D hard to call. Germline V gene lookup returns CDR1 SGHTA and CDR2 FQGNSA. Trimming stripped 1 base from V and 0 bases from J, with 7 bases between. The CDR3 runs to 15 residues.

This clone was observed a few times. The genes are TRBV12-5 and TRBJ1-2; TRBD1 might be the D (5 bases). Per germline, CDR1 LGHNT and CDR2 FRNRAP. CDR3 length: 17 amino acids. V lost 0 bases to trimming and J lost 1 base, with 15 bases between them. The CDR3: CASGLVQGDQYNYGYTF. The CDR3 DNA is TGTGCTAGTGGTTTGGTACAAGGGGACCAATATAACTATGGCTACACCTTC.

The CDR3 DNA is TGTGCCAGCAGTGGTACTAGCGGGGGGGGTACCGGGGAGCTGTTTTTT. Translation: CASSGTSGGGTGELFF. This rearrangement joins TRBV6-1 to TRBJ2-2; 13 nucleotides line up with TRBD2. The V gene's germline CDR1 is MNHNS and CDR2 SASEGT. The junction had 4 bases not matched to a gene; V was cut back by 4 bases and J by 5 bases. This CDR3 is built from 16 residues.

V is TRBV27 and J is TRBJ2-6, with D hard to call. Trimming took off 1 base at V and 0 bases at J, with 16 bases between the two ends. CDR1 and CDR2 (germline): MNHEY, SMNVEV (reference sequence). The CDR3 sequence is 19 residues long. The CDR3: CASSLFSHAGASGANVLTF. The CDR3 region has the DNA TGTGCCAGCAGTTTATTCTCGCATGCAGGCGCCTCTGGGGCCAACGTCCTGACTTTC.

The CDR3: CSASPSPGLGEQYV. The CDR3 region has the DNA TGCAGTGCTAGTCCCTCCCCCGGGTTGGGGGAGCAGTACGTC. This rearrangement joins TRBV20-1 to TRBJ2-7; D not resolved. The V end lost 3 bases, the J end lost 7 bases, and 19 bases lay between the germline ends. Germline values: CDR1 DFQATT, CDR2 SNEGSKA (reference sequence). This CDR3 has 14 residues.

The chain employs TRBV5-1 and TRBJ2-3; D is uncertain. Germline V lookup: CDR1 SGHRS, CDR2 YFSETQ. CDR3 length equals 14 residues. Trimming stripped 7 bases from V and 1 base from J, with 13 bases between. CDR3 DNA sequence: TGCGCCAGCGAGGCAGGAAGGGGCACAGATACGCAGTATTTT. This codes for CASEAGRGTDTQYF.

Only a few counts were recorded for this clone. The chain employs TRBV7-8 and TRBJ1-2; D remains unclear. V was clipped by 2 bases and J by 8 bases, with 18 bases between them. This CDR3 spans 15 amino acids. CDR1 SGHVS and CDR2 FQNEAQ come from the germline V gene. CDR3 sequence reads: CASSLTPRAGRGYTF. The CDR3 DNA follows: TGTGCCAGCAGCTTAACCCCTCGGGCTGGGAGAGGCTACACCTTC.

In its sample, this clone was seen once. This sequence joins TRBV3-1 (or the pseudogene TRBV3-2) and TRBJ1-4; D uncertain. This CDR3 is 14 amino acids long. The germline V and J ends were trimmed by 0 bases and 7 bases, with 9 bases remaining between them. In germline, CDR1 is LGHDT, CDR2 YNNKEL (reference sequence). The CDR3 is CASSQDLGSEKLFF. CDR3 nucleotide sequence: TGTGCCAGCAGCCAAGACCTGGGGTCTGAAAAACTGTTTTTT.

The chain joins TRBV5-4 to TRBJ2-3, with D perhaps assigned TRBD1 or TRBD2 (5 bases each). The V end lost 0 bases, the J end lost 9 bases, and 14 bases lay between the germline ends. Per germline, CDR1 SGHNT and CDR2 YYREEE (reference sequence). This CDR3 region has 14 residues. For the CDR3, the DNA is TGTGCCAGCAGCTTGGCCGGGATGGGGGAGACGCAGTATTTT. It yields the protein CASSLAGMGETQYF.

The J gene is TRBJ1-1, the V gene TRBV7-9, with unresolved D. From germline, CDR1 is SEHNR and CDR2 FQNEAQ (reference sequence). Trimming pared 2 bases from V and 0 bases from J, leaving 4 bases between. The CDR3 is 13 amino acids. CDR3 nucleotides: TGTGCCAGCAGCTTATCAATGAACACTGAAGCTTTCTTT. It encodes CASSLSMNTEAFF.

This sequence joins TRBV28 and TRBJ2-7; D remains unclear. The germline V gene encodes CDR1 MDHEN and CDR2 SYDVKM. Trimming removed 5 bases at V and 0 bases at J, with 5 bases between. The CDR3 extends over 12 amino acids. The CDR3 protein is CASSTYSYEQYV. Here the CDR3 DNA reads TGTGCCAGCAGTACCTACTCCTACGAGCAGTACGTC.

This sequence joins TRBV19 and TRBJ2-5, with D unclear. With 1 base removed from V and 0 bases from J, the gap between germline ends came to 3 bases. Germline lookup yields CDR1 LNHDA and CDR2 SQIVND (reference sequence). This CDR3 is built from 13 residues. This chain's CDR3 is CASSIGNQETQYF. CDR3 coding DNA: TGTGCCAGTAGTATAGGCAACCAAGAGACCCAGTACTTC. The full variable domain, completed using reference TRBV19 and TRBJ2-5, is DGGITQSPKYLFRKEGQNVTLSCEQNLNHDAMYWYRQDPGQGLRLIYYSQIVNDFQKGDIAEGYSVSREKKESFPLTVTSAQKNPTAFYLCASSIGNQETQYFGPGTRLLVL.

The chain joins TRBV19 to TRBJ1-1, with 11 nucleotides matching TRBD1. This CDR3 is built from 16 residues. Germline CDR1 and CDR2: LNHDA and SQIVND (reference sequence). The V gene end was trimmed by 3 bases and the J gene end by 0 bases; junction bases not matched to a gene: 3. CDR3 sequence: CASSMGQGVMNTEAFF. CDR3 nucleotides: TGTGCCAGTAGTATGGGACAGGGGGTGATGAACACTGAAGCTTTCTTT.

The chain combines TRBV5-4 with TRBJ2-7; no firm D call. The germline V and J ends were trimmed by 0 bases and 2 bases, with 9 bases remaining between them. Germline V gene sequence: CDR1 SGHNT, CDR2 YYREEE (reference sequence). The CDR3 spans 14 residues. The CDR3 sequence: CASSLDRAAYEQYV. CDR3 DNA sequence: TGTGCCAGCAGCTTGGATAGGGCCGCCTACGAGCAGTACGTC.

The gene calls are TRBV3-1 (or the pseudogene TRBV3-2) and TRBJ2-2; 12 positions agree with TRBD1. The V gene end was trimmed by 3 bases and the J gene end by 3 bases; junction bases not matched to a gene: 8. The CDR3 has 18 amino acids. CDR1 and CDR2 from the germline V gene are LGHDT and YNNKEL (reference sequence). In DNA form, the CDR3 reads TGTGCCAGCAGCCAGACCTCGGGACAGGGGGCGCACACCGGGGAGCTGTTTTTT. Residues: CASSQTSGQGAHTGELFF.

This clone came up a few times. The chain uses TRBV7-3 and TRBJ1-5; 7 positions agree with TRBD1. The CDR3 has 14 amino acids. Germline CDR1 is SGHTA and CDR2 is FQGTGA. Unmatched junction bases numbered 4, after V lost 5 bases and J lost 3 bases. This chain's CDR3 is CASSVGQNNQPQHF. The CDR3 DNA follows: TGTGCCAGCAGCGTGGGACAGAACAATCAGCCCCAGCATTTT.

This clone occurred a few times. The rearrangement links TRBV6-5 to TRBJ1-2, with TRBD1 matching over 7 bases. In germline, CDR1 is MNHEY, CDR2 SVGAGI. The CDR3 consists of 14 residues. The junction had 9 bases not matched to a gene; V was cut back by 6 bases and J by 5 bases. The CDR3 nucleotides read TGTGCCAGCAGAATACCGGGACAGCTTTATGGCTACACCTTC. Its protein is CASRIPGQLYGYTF.

The rearrangement links TRBV30 to TRBJ1-3; D ambiguous. Looked up from germline, CDR1 is GTSNPN and CDR2 is SVGIG (reference sequence). V lost 4 bases and J 2 bases, leaving 15 bases between the germline ends. The CDR3 runs 15 residues. The CDR3 reads CAWTREPEAGNTIYF. In nucleotides, the CDR3 is TGTGCCTGGACGAGGGAGCCGGAAGCTGGAAACACCATATATTTT.

The chain has TRBV7-3 and TRBJ2-1; 8 nucleotides align to TRBD2. Germline V CDR1 and CDR2: SGHTA, FQGTGA. J gave up 8 bases and V 4 bases, and 10 bases lay outside the gene matches. The CDR3 totals 15 residues. Here the CDR3 DNA reads TGTGCCAGCAGCTCTCTCCCGGGGGGGTCCTATGAGCAGTTCTTC. This gives the protein CASSSLPGGSYEQFF. Together with reference TRBV7-3 and TRBJ2-1, the CDR3 gives the full variable domain: GAGVSQTPSNKVTEKGKYVELRCDPISGHTALYWYRQSLGQGPEFLIYFQGTGAADDSGLPNDRFFAVRPEGSVSTLKIQRTERGDSAVYLCASSSLPGGSYEQFFGPGTRLTVL.

DNA for the CDR3: TGTGCCAGCAGGAAACAGGGTGGGGAAGCAGATACGCAGTATTTT. Protein sequence: CASRKQGGEADTQYF. This chain joins TRBV2 and TRBJ2-3; TRBD1 is a possible D gene (6 bases). Germline assignment: CDR1 SNHLY and CDR2 FYNNEI. The CDR3 has 15 residues. V dropped 6 bases and J dropped 4 bases, with 17 bases sitting between them.